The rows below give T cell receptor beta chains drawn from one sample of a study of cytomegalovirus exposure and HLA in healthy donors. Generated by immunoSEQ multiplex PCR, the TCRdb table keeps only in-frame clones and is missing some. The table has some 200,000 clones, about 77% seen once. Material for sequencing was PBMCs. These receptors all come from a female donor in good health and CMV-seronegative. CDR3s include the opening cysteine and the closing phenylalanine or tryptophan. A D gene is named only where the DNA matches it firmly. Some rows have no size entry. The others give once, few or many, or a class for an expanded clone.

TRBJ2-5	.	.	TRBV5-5	CASRTGGRETQYF	TGTGCCAGCAGAACCGGGGGTCGGGAGACCCAGTACTTC
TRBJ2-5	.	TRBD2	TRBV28	CASWVAGPQETQYF	TGTGCCAGCTGGGTAGCGGGCCCCCAAGAGACCCAGTACTTC
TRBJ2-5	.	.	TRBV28	CASTGFQETQYF	TGTGCCAGCACGGGTTTCCAAGAGACCCAGTACTTC
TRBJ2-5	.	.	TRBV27	CASSSGAEETQYF	TGTGCCAGCAGTTCAGGGGCCGAAGAGACCCAGTACTTC
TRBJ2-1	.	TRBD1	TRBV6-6	CASSYSQGARNEQFF	TGTGCCAGCAGTTACTCGCAGGGGGCGCGCAATGAGCAGTTCTTC
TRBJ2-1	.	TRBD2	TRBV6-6	CASSLTSGSYNEQFF	TGTGCCAGCAGTTTGACTAGCGGCTCCTACAATGAGCAGTTCTTC
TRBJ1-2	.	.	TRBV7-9	CASSLDQGMDYGYTF	TGTGCCAGCAGCTTAGACCAGGGGATGGACTATGGCTACACCTTC
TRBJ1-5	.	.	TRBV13	CASSLAGAGNQPQHF	TGTGCCAGCAGCTTAGCAGGGGCTGGCAATCAGCCCCAGCATTTT
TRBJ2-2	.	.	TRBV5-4	CASSLGGLGELFF	TGTGCCAGCAGCTTAGGAGGGCTAGGGGAGCTGTTTTTT
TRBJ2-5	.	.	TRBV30	CAWSVSGAQETQYF	TGTGCCTGGAGTGTTTCAGGGGCACAAGAGACCCAGTACTTC
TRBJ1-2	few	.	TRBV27	CASSLSRGNGYTF	TGTGCCAGCAGTTTATCAAGGGGGAATGGCTACACCTTC
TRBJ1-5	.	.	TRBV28	CASSSLNNQPQHF	TGTGCCAGCAGTTCACTGAACAATCAGCCCCAGCATTTT
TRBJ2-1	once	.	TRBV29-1	CSVDVIASSYNEQFF	TGCAGCGTTGACGTTATTGCCAGTTCCTACAATGAGCAGTTCTTC
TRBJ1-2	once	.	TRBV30	CAWSKEPEGYTF	TGTGCCTGGAGCAAAGAACCCGAGGGCTACACCTTC
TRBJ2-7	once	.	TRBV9	CASSVGQANYEQYF	TGTGCCAGCAGCGTAGGGCAGGCCAACTACGAGCAGTACTTC
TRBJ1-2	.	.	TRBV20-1	CSARQGGGYTF	TGCAGTGCTAGACAGGGTGGCGGCTACACCTTC
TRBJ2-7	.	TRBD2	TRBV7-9	CSSSLFSGGAYEQYF	TGTTCCAGCAGCTTATTTAGCGGGGGGGCCTACGAGCAGTACTTC
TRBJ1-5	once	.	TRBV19	CASSRPGGGQPQHF	TGTGCCAGTAGCAGACCGGGGGGCGGTCAGCCCCAGCATTTT
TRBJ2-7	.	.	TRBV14	CASSHTGYEQYF	TGTGCCAGCAGCCACACTGGTTACGAGCAGTACTTC
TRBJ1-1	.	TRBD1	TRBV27	CASSGDRGQNTEAFF	TGTGCCAGCAGTGGGGACAGGGGTCAGAACACTGAAGCTTTCTTT
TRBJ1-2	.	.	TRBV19	CASSIDHKESDYGYTF	TGTGCCAGTAGTATAGATCATAAGGAAAGCGACTATGGCTACACCTTC
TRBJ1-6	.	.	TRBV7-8	CASGTRESYNSPLHF	TGTGCCAGTGGGACACGGGAATCCTATAATTCACCCCTCCACTTT
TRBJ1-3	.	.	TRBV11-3	CASSDLAASFPSGNTIYF	TGTGCCAGCAGCGACCTAGCGGCGAGCTTTCCCTCTGGAAACACCATATATTTT
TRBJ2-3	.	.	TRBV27	CASGLDISPFGDTQYF	TGTGCCAGCGGGTTAGACATATCCCCGTTTGGAGATACGCAGTATTTT
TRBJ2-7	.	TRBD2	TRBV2	CASSGPSGNYEQYF	TGTGCCAGCAGTGGGCCTAGCGGAAACTACGAGCAGTACTTC
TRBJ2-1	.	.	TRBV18	CASSPDSNEQFF	TGTGCCAGCTCACCCGACAGCAATGAGCAGTTCTTC
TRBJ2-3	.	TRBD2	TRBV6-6	CATRGEGLTDTQYF	TGTGCCACCCGGGGGGAGGGCCTCACAGATACGCAGTATTTT
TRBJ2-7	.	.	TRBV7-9	CASSLARNEQYF	TGTGCCAGCAGCTTAGCGCGTAACGAGCAGTACTTC
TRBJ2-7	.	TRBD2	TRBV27	CASSFGTSGREQYF	TGTGCCAGCAGTTTCGGGACTAGCGGGCGGGAGCAGTACTTC
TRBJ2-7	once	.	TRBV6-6	CASRQRQEGPYEQYF	TGTGCCAGCAGACAACGACAAGAGGGCCCCTACGAGCAGTACTTC
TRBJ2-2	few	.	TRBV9	CASSGRGPGELFF	TGTGCCAGCAGCGGAAGGGGTCCCGGGGAGCTGTTTTTT
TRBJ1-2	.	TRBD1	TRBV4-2	CASSQVGTGNNYGYTF	TGTGCCAGCAGCCAAGTGGGGACAGGGAATAACTATGGCTACACCTTC
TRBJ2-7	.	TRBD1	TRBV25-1	CASSPSPTGTGRYEQYF	TGTGCCAGCAGTCCTTCCCCAACCGGGACAGGGCGGTACGAGCAGTACTTC
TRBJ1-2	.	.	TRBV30	CAWTQGLPSYGYTF	TGTGCCTGGACACAAGGACTCCCCTCCTATGGCTACACCTTC
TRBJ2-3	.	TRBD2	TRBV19	CASSIGSGGAGDTQYF	TGTGCCAGTAGTATAGGCAGCGGGGGGGCCGGAGATACGCAGTATTTT
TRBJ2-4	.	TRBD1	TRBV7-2	CASKQGVAKNIQYF	TGTGCCAGCAAACAGGGGGTTGCCAAAAACATTCAGTACTTC
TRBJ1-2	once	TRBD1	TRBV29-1	CSVFDRGIGDYGYTF	TGCAGCGTCTTTGACAGGGGAATAGGTGACTATGGCTACACCTTC
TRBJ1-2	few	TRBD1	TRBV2	CATLQGATGYTF	TGTGCCACCCTGCAGGGGGCTACGGGCTACACCTTC
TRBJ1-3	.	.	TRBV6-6	CASTDSNRKTGNTIYF	TGTGCCAGCACTGACAGTAATAGAAAAACTGGAAACACCATATATTTT
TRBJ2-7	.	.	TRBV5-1	CASSLESGLGNEQYF	TGCGCCAGCAGCTTGGAGAGCGGGTTGGGGAACGAGCAGTACTTC